This TCR beta chain came from a study of T cell responses to AZD1222 COVID-19 vaccine. Sequencing was performed with immunoSEQ multiplex PCR; in TCRdb, only in-frame clones are kept and a portion is missing. Of 200,000 to 250,000 clones listed, just over 90% were seen once; the top ten hold roughly 1%. Study-wide findings and caveats: Two AZD1222 doses significantly raised spike-specific TCR breadth and depth over controls. Repertoire sampling occurred only after the peak T cell response. Only a handful of people who got AZD1222 tested seropositive at baseline.

Per the germline V gene, CDR1 is LNHDA and CDR2 is SQIVND (reference sequence). CDR3 length equals 15 residues. J lost 3 bases, V lost 3 bases, and 6 bases had no gene match. With respect to this clone: No antigen is known for it.

The J gene is TRBJ2-7, the V gene TRBV19; 9 positions match TRBD1. Sequences were derived from peripheral blood, sampled on day 0 of MenACWY control vaccination. The TCR sequence derives from an adult in good health. CDR3 nucleotides: TGTGCCAGTAGTATCTCGGGACAGGGCTACTACGAGCAGTACTTC. The encoded protein is CASSISGQGYYEQYF.